These 18 T cell receptor beta chains were all obtained from the same sample, sequenced in a study of beta chain features in type 1 diabetes. What was sequenced were expressed TCRB transcripts, since all of the isolated RNA had been reverse transcribed. This table comes from immunoSEQ multiplex PCR, and its TCRdb copy is limited to in-frame clones, with some not included. The sample holds about 140,000 clones; roughly 9.3% are singletons and the top ten take approximately 0.69%. Material for sequencing was central memory CD4+ T cells from blood. All receptors come from a woman between 35 and 50 years old in good health.

A few counts support this clone. This sequence joins TRBV13 and TRBJ1-3; D might be TRBD1 (5 bases). Germline loops: CDR1 PRHDT, CDR2 FYEKMQ (reference sequence). Between the trimmed V and J ends, which lost 5 bases and 4 bases, there was a span of 9 bases. This CDR3 spans 13 amino acids. CDR3 DNA sequence: TGTGCCAGCAGCGCGACAGTAGGAAACACCATATATTTT. Encoded protein: CASSATVGNTIYF.

This clone was observed a handful of times. The genes are TRBV5-4 and TRBJ2-7, with 13 bases fitting TRBD2. This CDR3 region has 17 residues. The germline gives CDR1 SGHNT, CDR2 YYREEE (reference sequence). With 4 bases clipped from V and 0 bases from J, the junction kept 7 bases outside the gene matches. In DNA form, the CDR3 reads TGTGCCAGCAGCCGGACTAGCGGGGGCCTAAGCTCCTACGAGCAGTACTTC. Its protein is CASSRTSGGLSSYEQYF.

This clone turned up a few times. The CDR3 region has the DNA TGTGCCATCAGTGAGAGAGGGGGGGGACTTGGTAGCGGGGGACACGAGCAGTACTTC. Translation gives CAISERGGGLGSGGHEQYF. V gene TRBV10-3 combines with J gene TRBJ2-7; 9 bases align to TRBD2. Germline CDR1 ENHRY, CDR2 SYGVKD. V shed 2 bases, J shed 5 bases, and the junction held 19 bases outside the gene matches. The CDR3 runs 19 residues.

The rearrangement joins TRBV19 to TRBJ1-1; no definite D call. Trimming took off 1 base at V and 3 bases at J, with 6 bases between the two ends. This CDR3 is 13 amino acids long. Germline V CDR1 and CDR2: LNHDA, SQIVND (reference sequence). CDR3 in DNA: TGTGCCAGTAGTATAGGTACGGACACTGAAGCTTTCTTT. This codes for CASSIGTDTEAFF.

The chain combines TRBV5-1 with TRBJ2-7; tentatively, D is TRBD1 (6 bases). V lost 1 base and J lost 5, with 22 bases in between. Germline V gene sequence: CDR1 SGHRS, CDR2 YFSETQ. This CDR3 has 17 amino acids. The CDR3 sequence: CASSLRTAQTWVDEQYF. Written as DNA, the CDR3 is TGCGCCAGCAGCTTGAGGACAGCTCAGACTTGGGTGGACGAGCAGTACTTC.

The chain carries TRBV7-9 and TRBJ2-5; tentative D call: TRBD2 (6 bases). Germline V lookup: CDR1 SEHNR, CDR2 FQNEAQ (reference sequence). The CDR3 runs 14 residues. V was clipped by 5 bases and J by 5 bases, with 15 bases between them. The DNA of the CDR3 is TGTGCCAGCAGCCCCGGGGGAAGTTGGGAGACCCAGTACTTC. Translation: CASSPGGSWETQYF.

Many counts were recorded for this clone. The rearrangement uses TRBV28 and TRBJ2-1; TRBD1 aligns across 10 bases. The CDR3 length is 17 residues. V dropped 2 bases and J dropped 5; count of bases not matched to a gene: 9. The germline CDR1 and CDR2 sequences are MDHEN and SYDVKM. The CDR3 DNA follows: TGTGCCAGCAGTTTACCTTGGGGGACAGGGGCTGACAATGAGCAGTTCTTC. Protein sequence: CASSLPWGTGADNEQFF.

This clone has more than one count but fewer than ten. The chain links TRBV23-1 to TRBJ1-5; TRBD1 matches at 9 bases. TRBV23-1 is designated an ORF whose function remains uncertain. The ends lost 0 bases at V and 2 bases at J; junction bases unmatched: 14. The CDR3 has 20 amino acids. The CDR3 sequence: CASSQSRDREAWGGNQPQHF. CDR3 DNA sequence: TGCGCCAGCAGTCAATCAAGGGACAGGGAAGCCTGGGGGGGCAATCAGCCCCAGCATTTT.

The table lists this clone with a few counts. The gene calls are TRBV19 and TRBJ1-2; D gene uncertain. The CDR3 runs 12 residues. V was pared by 5 bases and J by 5 bases, with 9 bases between. Germline V CDR1 and CDR2: LNHDA, SQIVND (reference sequence). The CDR3 spells CASSPRRYGYTF. The CDR3 DNA sequence: TGTGCCAGTAGTCCCCGGAGGTATGGCTACACCTTC. The whole variable domain, filled in from reference TRBV19 and TRBJ1-2, reads DGGITQSPKYLFRKEGQNVTLSCEQNLNHDAMYWYRQDPGQGLRLIYYSQIVNDFQKGDIAEGYSVSREKKESFPLTVTSAQKNPTAFYLCASSPRRYGYTFGSGTRLTVV.

The chain has TRBV7-2 and TRBJ2-1; D is undetermined. Germline lookup yields CDR1 SGHTA and CDR2 FQGNSA. Deletions cut 5 bases from V and 4 bases from J, with 9 bases between. The CDR3 covers 13 residues. CDR3 amino acids: CASSPPRYNEQFF. The DNA for the CDR3 is TGTGCCAGCAGCCCCCCGCGGTACAATGAGCAGTTCTTC. Using reference TRBV7-2 and TRBJ2-1 for the parts outside the CDR3, the full variable domain is GAGVSQSPSNKVTEKGKDVELRCDPISGHTALYWYRQSLGQGLEFLIYFQGNSAPDKSGLPSDRFSAERTGGSVSTLTIQRTQQEDSAVYLCASSPPRYNEQFFGPGTRLTVL.

The chain carries TRBV18 and TRBJ2-2; the match to TRBD1 covers 12 bases. V lost 1 base, J lost 5 bases, and 5 bases stayed unmatched. From germline, CDR1 is KGHSH and CDR2 LQKENI. The length of the CDR3 is 17 residues. CDR3 protein: CASSPRGTGGSTGELFF. CDR3 sequence (DNA): TGTGCCAGCTCACCACGTGGGACAGGGGGCTCTACCGGGGAGCTGTTTTTT.

The chain carries TRBV7-2 and TRBJ2-1; 9 positions match TRBD2. Germline CDR1 reads SGHTA; CDR2 reads FQGNSA. This CDR3 spans 17 amino acids. The trim removed 4 bases at V and 7 bases at J, leaving 14 bases unmatched. CDR3 sequence: CASSSPGIAGAGNEQFF. The CDR3 DNA follows: TGTGCCAGCAGCTCCCCTGGGATAGCGGGGGCGGGGAATGAGCAGTTCTTC. The entire variable domain, with the rest obtained from reference TRBV7-2 and TRBJ2-1, is as follows: GAGVSQSPSNKVTEKGKDVELRCDPISGHTALYWYRQSLGQGLEFLIYFQGNSAPDKSGLPSDRFSAERTGGSVSTLTIQRTQQEDSAVYLCASSSPGIAGAGNEQFFGPGTRLTVL.

In its sample, this clone was seen a few times. The chain employs TRBV5-1 and TRBJ2-5; D remains ambiguous. Germline CDR1 reads SGHRS; CDR2 reads YFSETQ. The V and J ends lost 0 bases and 5 bases respectively, with 11 bases between them. This CDR3 region has 14 residues. The CDR3 sequence is CASSLALTLETQYF. In nucleotides, the CDR3 is TGCGCCAGCAGCTTGGCACTGACTCTGGAGACCCAGTACTTC. The whole variable domain, filled in from reference TRBV5-1 and TRBJ2-5, reads KAGVTQTPRYLIKTRGQQVTLSCSPISGHRSVSWYQQTPGQGLQFLFEYFSETQRNKGNFPGRFSGRQFSNSRSEMNVSTLELGDSALYLCASSLALTLETQYFGPGTRLLVL.

In regard to this clone: A read error may account for a junction end that differs from germline. This chain connects TRBV5-6 to TRBJ2-7; the match to TRBD1 covers 9 bases. CDR3 size: 12 residues. Germline V gene sequence: CDR1 SGHDT, CDR2 YYEEEE. CDR3 residues: CASSISRDRAVF. For the CDR3, the DNA is TGTGCCAGCAGTATTTCCCGGGACAGGGCCGTCTTC.

J is TRBJ2-3 and V is TRBV5-1, with 8 positions matching TRBD2. The trim removed 0 bases at V and 2 bases at J, leaving 8 bases unmatched. The CDR3 runs 17 residues. From germline, CDR1 is SGHRS and CDR2 YFSETQ. CDR3 DNA sequence: TGCGCCAGCAGCTTGGGGGGTAGCGGGATTTCCACAGATACGCAGTATTTT. As protein: CASSLGGSGISTDTQYF.

The rearrangement uses TRBV19 and TRBJ2-7; the D gene is possibly TRBD2 (6 bases). Per germline, CDR1 LNHDA and CDR2 SQIVND (reference sequence). The CDR3 loop spans 15 amino acids. The ends were cut back, 5 bases at V and 4 bases at J, with 18 bases in the middle. In DNA, the CDR3 is TGTGCCAGTAGTTTCCAAGCGGGTCAGCCTTACGAGCAGTACTTC. Translating gives CASSFQAGQPYEQYF.

This clone was detected only a few times. The chain is built from TRBV15 and TRBJ1-4; 7 nucleotides line up with TRBD1. The germline CDR1 and CDR2 sequences are LNHNV and YYDKDF (reference sequence). The CDR3 is made up of 15 amino acids. V lost 4 bases, J lost 4 bases, and 6 bases stayed unmatched. CDR3 DNA: TGTGCCACCAGCACCGAGGGGGCACTTAATGAAAAACTGTTTTTT. The encoded protein is CATSTEGALNEKLFF.

This clone was seen a few times. CDR3 amino acids: CASRTSGSDTQYF. In DNA form, the CDR3 reads TGTGCCAGCAGGACTAGCGGTTCAGATACGCAGTATTTT. The chain carries TRBV7-2 and TRBJ2-3; 9 nucleotides agree with TRBD2. The V segment lost 6 bases and the J segment 4 bases; nucleotides outside the gene matches: 2. The length of the CDR3 is 13 residues. Germline CDR1 reads SGHTA; CDR2 reads FQGNSA.